The rows below give T cell receptor beta chains drawn from one sample of a study of CD4 T cells in relation to SARS-CoV-2 and coronaviruses. Which antigens these TCRs recognize remains unknown. The repertoire was sequenced with immunoSEQ multiplex PCR; TCRdb's copy has only in-frame clones and lacks some. The top ten hold 2.8% of the sample, which has tens of thousands of clones, more than 60% seen once. Sequencing input: memory CD4+ T cells from PBMCs, cultured in vitro. The receptor source for this set is an adult with COVID-19. CDR3s include the opening cysteine and the closing phenylalanine or tryptophan. The D gene is left open where the match is weak. Clone size, where shown, is once, few, many, or a class for clones that have expanded.

v_gene: TRBV13
abundance: NA
d_gene: NA
j_gene: TRBJ2-7
CDR3nt: TGTGCCAGCAGCTCAACGCGGGCGAGTAACGAGCAGTACTTC
CDR3aa: CASSSTRASNEQYF

v_gene: TRBV5-6
abundance: once
d_gene: NA
j_gene: TRBJ2-3
CDR3nt: TGTGCCAGCACAGGGGTTACAGATACGCAGTATTTT
CDR3aa: CASTGVTDTQYF

v_gene: TRBV6-5
abundance: NA
d_gene: NA
j_gene: TRBJ2-5
CDR3nt: TGTGCCAGCATGAGGGGCACGGGGGAGACCCAGTACTTC
CDR3aa: CASMRGTGETQYF

v_gene: TRBV29-1
abundance: NA
d_gene: NA
j_gene: TRBJ2-1
CDR3nt: TGCAGCGTATACAAACTCCTTTGGGACAATGAGCAGTTCTTC
CDR3aa: CSVYKLLWDNEQFF

v_gene: TRBV7-9
abundance: NA
d_gene: NA
j_gene: TRBJ2-2
CDR3nt: TGTGCCAGCAGCTTAGCGGCAGGGCGTTCCACCGGGGAGCTGTTTTTT
CDR3aa: CASSLAAGRSTGELFF

v_gene: TRBV4-1
abundance: few
d_gene: NA
j_gene: TRBJ2-2
CDR3nt: TGCGCCAGCAGCCCCACCTACCCGGGACAAACCGGGGAGCTGTTTTTT
CDR3aa: CASSPTYPGQTGELFF

v_gene: TRBV29-1
abundance: NA
d_gene: NA
j_gene: TRBJ2-5
CDR3nt: TGCAGCGGAGGCGGCAGGGAAGAGACCCAGTACTTC
CDR3aa: CSGGGREETQYF

v_gene: TRBV30
abundance: NA
d_gene: TRBD1
j_gene: TRBJ1-5
CDR3nt: TGTGCCTGGGGACAGGGAATCGGTCAGCCCCAGCATTTT
CDR3aa: CAWGQGIGQPQHF

v_gene: TRBV27
abundance: NA
d_gene: TRBD2
j_gene: TRBJ2-7
CDR3nt: TGTGCCAGCAGTTTAAGAGGACTAGCGGGAGATTTAGGCTACGAGCAGTACTTC
CDR3aa: CASSLRGLAGDLGYEQYF

v_gene: TRBV7-2
abundance: NA
d_gene: TRBD2
j_gene: TRBJ2-7
CDR3nt: TGTGCCAGCAGCAGGGCCGGGACTAGCGACTACGAGCAGTACTTC
CDR3aa: CASSRAGTSDYEQYF

v_gene: TRBV9
abundance: NA
d_gene: NA
j_gene: TRBJ2-7
CDR3nt: TGTGCCAGCAGCGTAGATCTGGGTTCCACCTACGAGCAGTACTTC
CDR3aa: CASSVDLGSTYEQYF

v_gene: TRBV6-6
abundance: NA
d_gene: NA
j_gene: TRBJ1-2
CDR3nt: TGTGCCAGCAGCCTAGACAGCTATGGCTACACCTTC
CDR3aa: CASSLDSYGYTF

v_gene: TRBV25-1
abundance: NA
d_gene: TRBD2
j_gene: TRBJ2-5
CDR3nt: TGTGCCAGCAGTGATCCTTTGTCAGGGAGGGGAGAGACCCAGTACTTC
CDR3aa: CASSDPLSGRGETQYF

v_gene: TRBV27
abundance: NA
d_gene: NA
j_gene: TRBJ1-6
CDR3nt: TGTGCCACCTCCACCACCCCTCTGGGTTCACCCCTCCACTTT
CDR3aa: CATSTTPLGSPLHF

v_gene: TRBV18
abundance: NA
d_gene: TRBD1
j_gene: TRBJ2-7
CDR3nt: TGTGCCAGCTCACTTCAAGGACAGGCGGACGAGCAGTACTTC
CDR3aa: CASSLQGQADEQYF

v_gene: TRBV28
abundance: NA
d_gene: TRBD1
j_gene: TRBJ2-7
CDR3nt: TGTGCCAGCAGACAGGGGGCTCACGAGCAGTACTTC
CDR3aa: CASRQGAHEQYF

v_gene: TRBV2
abundance: once
d_gene: NA
j_gene: TRBJ2-7
CDR3nt: TGTGCCAGCAGTAGGGACGGGGGACACGAGCAGTACTTC
CDR3aa: CASSRDGGHEQYF

v_gene: TRBV30
abundance: NA
d_gene: NA
j_gene: TRBJ2-1
CDR3nt: TGTGCCTGGAGTAGTCAGTACAATGAGCAGTTCTTC
CDR3aa: CAWSSQYNEQFF

v_gene: TRBV27
abundance: few
d_gene: NA
j_gene: TRBJ1-5
CDR3nt: TGTGCCAGCAGTTCCCTCGGTGGGGGTAATCAGCCCCAGCATTTT
CDR3aa: CASSSLGGGNQPQHF

v_gene: TRBV6-5
abundance: once
d_gene: NA
j_gene: TRBJ1-1
CDR3nt: TGTGCCAGCAGTTGGACCGGCCGGAGTTTTACTGAAGCTTTCTTT
CDR3aa: CASSWTGRSFTEAFF

v_gene: TRBV6-5
abundance: NA
d_gene: NA
j_gene: TRBJ1-2
CDR3nt: TGTGCCAGCTTTGAACGGGGGTGGGACTATGGCTACACCTTC
CDR3aa: CASFERGWDYGYTF

v_gene: TRBV7-8
abundance: NA
d_gene: NA
j_gene: TRBJ2-7
CDR3nt: TGTGCCAGCAGCATCGCCCCGAGCGGGCCCTACGAGCAGTACTTC
CDR3aa: CASSIAPSGPYEQYF

v_gene: TRBV7-9
abundance: NA
d_gene: NA
j_gene: TRBJ2-3
CDR3nt: TGTGCCAGCAGCTTCAAAACAGGGACCGGGGGACTATCAGATACGCAGTATTTT
CDR3aa: CASSFKTGTGGLSDTQYF

v_gene: TRBV7-6
abundance: few
d_gene: TRBD2
j_gene: TRBJ2-3
CDR3nt: TGTGCCAGCAGCTCGGGACTAGCGGGAGGCTACACAGATACGCAGTATTTT
CDR3aa: CASSSGLAGGYTDTQYF